What follows are 23 T cell receptor beta chains derived from one specimen sequenced in a study of tissue T cells after allogeneic stem cell transplantation. The time point here: mouse harvest day 7 after allogeneic transplant. Mouse grafts combined 10^7 T-cell-depleted bone marrow cells with 10^6 splenic CD5+ T cells. Only in-frame clones appear in the TCRdb table, and some are missing; sequencing was by immunoSEQ multiplex PCR. The table includes roughly 1,800 clones, approximately 56% detected once. Material: spleen. Receptor source: a female BALB/c mouse given C57BL/6 T cells with graft-versus-host disease after an allogeneic hematopoietic cell transplant.

For this clone: Germline and genes here are mouse. The sequence runs out 1 residue before the end of the CDR3; the remainder is reconstructed from the germline J gene. The chain recombines TRBV21 with TRBJ1-3; D is possibly TRBD1 (6 bases). TRBV21 is designated an ORF whose function remains uncertain. The CDR3 has 15 residues. Trimming took off 4 bases at V and 0 bases at J, with 10 bases between the two ends. CDR3 DNA, as far as it was read: TGTGCTAGCAGTCTCGGGGGGCCTTCTGGAAATACGCTCTAT. Translated: CASSLGGPSGNTLY. The whole CDR3 protein reads CASSLGGPSGNTLYF.

As concerns this clone: Any gene name here is a mouse gene name. The sequenced fragment ends 1 residue before the CDR3 boundary, so the rest is inferred from the germline J gene. V usage is TRBV17 and J usage is TRBJ2-5, with D possibly being TRBD2 (5 bases). Germline V CDR1 and CDR2: MNHDT, YYDKIL. The V end lost 5 bases, the J end lost 3 bases, and 12 bases lay between the germline ends. The CDR3 has 14 amino acids. The CDR3 here is CASSPDLRQDTQYF. The DNA read from the CDR3 is TGTGCTAGCAGTCCGGACTTACGGCAAGACACCCAGTAC. Variable domain in full (rest from reference TRBV17 and TRBJ2-5): DTTVKQNPRYKLARVGKPVNLICSQTMNHDTMYWYQKKPNQAPKLLLFYYDKILNREADTFEKFQSSRPNNSFCSLYIGSAGLEYSAMYLCASSPDLRQDTQYFGPGTRLLVL.

Only a few counts were recorded for this clone. The gene names given are mouse names. The DNA read from the CDR3 is TGTGCCAGCAGTCGGAGCTCCTATGAACAGTAC. As protein: CASSRSSYEQY. The whole CDR3 reads CASSRSSYEQYF. V usage is TRBV15 and J usage is TRBJ2-7; D is uncertain. The read comes to an end 1 residue before the CDR3 does, leaving the germline J gene to fill in the end. Deletions cut 5 bases from V and 0 bases from J, with 5 bases between. Germline lookup yields CDR1 SGHND and CDR2 FRSKSL. The CDR3 sequence is 12 residues long.

Remarks on this clone: Any gene name here is a mouse gene name. The read gets to within 1 residue of the CDR3 end, and the germline J gene fills in the rest. The chain uses TRBV20 and TRBJ1-1; D is perhaps TRBD1 (5 bases). This CDR3 has 12 residues. Deletions cut 0 bases from V and 4 bases from J, with 6 bases between. Germline loops: CDR1 GFQATS, CDR2 STVNSAI. Incomplete CDR3 DNA: TGTGGTGCTAGGGAGGGGGGCACAGAAGTCTTC. It codes for CGAREGGTEVF. The entire CDR3 is CGAREGGTEVFF. Using reference TRBV20 and TRBJ1-1 for the parts outside the CDR3, the full variable domain is GALVYQYPRRTICKSGTSMRMECQAVGFQATSVAWYRQSPQKTFELIALSTVNSAIKYEQNFTQEKFPISHPNLSFSSMTVLNAYLEDRGLYLCGAREGGTEVFFGKGTRLTVV.

Regarding this clone: Mouse gene names apply. From the germline J gene comes the end of the CDR3, since the read stops 1 residue before it. The chain recombines TRBV2 with TRBJ1-4; possibly TRBD1 for D (6 bases). V shed 6 bases and J shed 1 base, with 9 bases lying between them. The CDR3 covers 14 residues. CDR1 and CDR2 from the germline V gene are LGHNA and YSYQKL. The covered CDR3 bases are TGTGCCAGCAGACCGGGACATTCCAACGAAAGATTATTT. This encodes CASRPGHSNERLF. The entire CDR3 sequence reads CASRPGHSNERLFF.

This clone was found a few times. Mouse names are used for the genes. The CDR3 end falls 1 residue outside the read, so it is completed with the germline J gene. The chain recombines TRBV13-1 with TRBJ1-2, with D hard to call. The CDR3 spans 13 residues. CDR1 and CDR2 from the germline V gene are NSHNY and SYGAGN. Trimming cost V 3 bases and J 0 bases, with 6 bases left between them. The CDR3 bases that were read are TGTGCCAGCAGTGTCGACTCAAACTCCGACTACACC. It yields the protein CASSVDSNSDYT. The complete CDR3 sequence is CASSVDSNSDYTF.

For this clone: Gene names are the mouse ones. The CDR3 is cut off 1 residue early in the read; its end comes from the germline J gene. The chain links TRBV3 to TRBJ2-7, with D tentatively TRBD1 or TRBD2 (5 bases each). V shed 5 bases and J shed 3 bases, with 14 bases lying between them. Germline CDR1 is SNHLY and CDR2 is FYNGKV (reference sequence). CDR3 length equals 14 residues. The chain's CDR3 is CASSPTGRLYEQYF. The sequenced CDR3 bases are TGTGCCAGCAGCCCCACGGGACGGCTCTATGAACAGTAC.

This clone was recorded only once. The gene names here belong to mouse. The read gets to within 1 residue of the CDR3 end, and the germline J gene fills in the rest. This chain uses TRBV16 with TRBJ1-1; tentatively, D is TRBD1 (5 bases). Trimming pared 5 bases from V and 0 bases from J, leaving 7 bases between. The CDR3 extends over 13 amino acids. Germline V CDR1 and CDR2: SGHSA, FRNQAP. CDR3 DNA, as far as it was read: TGTGCAAGCAGCGGACAAGCAAACACAGAAGTCTTC. This translates into CASSGQANTEVF. The full-length CDR3 reads as CASSGQANTEVFF.

To note about this clone: Germline and genes: mouse. The read is 1 residue too short to cover the CDR3 end, so that end is filled in from the germline J gene. The rearrangement links TRBV12-1 to TRBJ2-4, with a weak D call TRBD1 (6 bases). Germline V CDR1 and CDR2: SGHSN, HYEKVE. V gave up 0 bases and J gave up 9 bases, with 12 bases separating them. The CDR3 is 13 residues long. CDR3 DNA, as far as it was read: TGTGCCAGCTCTCTCGCCCTGGACAGTACCTTGTAC. As protein: CASSLALDSTLY. In full, the CDR3 reads CASSLALDSTLYF.

Details on this clone: Each gene name is a mouse one. The read stops 1 residue short of the end of the CDR3; the missing end is completed from the germline J gene. The V and J genes are TRBV2 and TRBJ1-4; 9 positions agree with TRBD1. Germline CDR1 and CDR2: LGHNA and YSYQKL. With 4 bases clipped from V and 0 bases from J, the junction kept 3 bases outside the gene matches. The CDR3 totals 16 residues. The CDR3 here is CASSPTGGISNERLFF. Incomplete CDR3 DNA: TGTGCCAGCAGCCCGACAGGGGGGATTTCCAACGAAAGATTATTT.

This clone was seen more than once but under ten times. Gene names and germline refer to mouse. Read data end 1 residue before the CDR3 end; the end is taken from the germline J gene. The V call is TRBV26, the J call TRBJ1-4; D remains ambiguous. Deletions cut 6 bases from V and 4 bases from J, with 3 bases between. CDR1 is KGHPV, CDR2 FQNQEV, per germline (reference sequence). The CDR3 totals 11 residues. This CDR3 is CASRDNERLFF. The sequenced CDR3 bases are TGTGCCAGCAGGGACAACGAAAGATTATTT.

Concerning this clone: Gene names and germline refer to mouse. Read sequence stops 1 residue before the CDR3 end, and the germline J gene provides the missing end. This chain joins TRBV13-1 and TRBJ2-5, with TRBD1 identical over 8 bases. The CDR3 spans 14 residues. J lost 4 bases, V lost 0 bases, and 1 base had no gene match. CDR1 and CDR2 from the germline V gene are NSHNY and SYGAGN. Partial CDR3 DNA: TGTGCCAGCAGTGATGGGACAGGGAAAGACACCCAGTAC. The encoded protein is CASSDGTGKDTQY. In full, the CDR3 reads CASSDGTGKDTQYF.

Notes on this clone: An end of the junction differs from the germline gene, which may be a read error. Gene names refer to mouse genes. The read terminates 1 residue ahead of where the CDR3 ends, so the germline J gene completes it. The genes are TRBV4 and TRBJ1-1; D is possibly TRBD1 (6 bases). Germline CDR1 is LGHDT and CDR2 is YNNKQL (reference sequence). The CDR3 extends over 12 amino acids. This CDR3 is CVSSHRETEVFF. Partial CDR3 DNA: TGTGTCAGCAGCCACAGGGAAACAGAAGTCTTC.

This clone was found a few times. Gene names refer to mouse genes. The CDR3 goes on 1 residue after the read ends, and that part is filled in from the germline J gene. The rearrangement uses TRBV16 and TRBJ1-5, with 9 bases identical to TRBD1. CDR3 length equals 13 residues. CDR1 is SGHSA, CDR2 FRNQAP, per germline. Unmatched junction bases numbered 2, after V lost 3 bases and J lost 8 bases. The CDR3 DNA, read in part, is TGTGCAAGCAGCTTTACAGGGGGCGAGGCTCCGCTT. As protein: CASSFTGGEAPL. In full, the CDR3 is CASSFTGGEAPLF.

Worth noting for this clone: The genes are named according to mouse. The sequence runs out 1 residue before the end of the CDR3; the remainder is reconstructed from the germline J gene. V is TRBV15 and J is TRBJ2-2, with 9 bases aligning to TRBD2. The junction had 6 bases not matched to a gene; V was cut back by 5 bases and J by 5 bases. Per the germline V gene, CDR1 is SGHND and CDR2 is FRSKSL. The CDR3 length is 15 residues. The chain's CDR3 is CASSLGGARTGQLYF. The part of the CDR3 DNA that was read is TGTGCCAGCAGTCTTGGGGGGGCGCGGACCGGGCAGCTCTAC.

Concerning this clone itself: Gene and germline names: mouse. The CDR3 is cut off 1 residue early in the read; its end comes from the germline J gene. The genes are TRBV13-2 and TRBJ2-3, with unresolved D. CDR1 is NNHNN and CDR2 is SYGAGS in the germline V gene (reference sequence). The germline V and J ends were trimmed by 1 base and 0 bases, with 3 bases remaining between them. This CDR3 contains 13 residues. CDR3 sequence: CASGDYSAETLYF. The DNA read from the CDR3 is TGTGCCAGCGGTGATTATAGTGCAGAAACGCTGTAT.

As to this clone: Gene names follow the mouse nomenclature. The part of the CDR3 DNA that was read is TGTGCCTGGAGTCCCGGGACAGGGAGCGAAAGATTATTT. It yields the protein CAWSPGTGSERLF. The whole CDR3 protein reads CAWSPGTGSERLFF. This rearrangement joins TRBV31 to TRBJ1-4; 9 bases are shared with TRBD1. The read terminates 1 residue ahead of where the CDR3 ends, so the germline J gene completes it. The CDR3 extends over 14 amino acids. The J segment lost 7 bases and the V segment lost 1 base, leaving 4 bases of the junction unmatched. Germline V lookup: CDR1 GKSSPN, CDR2 SITVG.

Regarding this clone: Mouse names are used for the genes. The read gets to within 1 residue of the CDR3 end, and the germline J gene fills in the rest. The chain is built from TRBV26 and TRBJ1-1; D perhaps matches TRBD1 (5 bases). This CDR3 has 14 amino acids. Germline CDR1 reads KGHPV; CDR2 reads FQNQEV (reference sequence). The V end lost 1 base, the J end lost 4 bases, and 10 bases lay between the germline ends. The sequenced part of the CDR3 DNA is TGTGCCAGCAGTCTGTGGACACCTCTCACAGAAGTCTTC. As protein: CASSLWTPLTEVF. The CDR3 as a whole reads CASSLWTPLTEVFF.

Notes on this clone: Gene names are the mouse ones. The read halts 1 residue ahead of the CDR3 end, with the missing end drawn from the germline J gene. This sequence joins TRBV19 and TRBJ1-1, with 9 bases aligning to TRBD1. This CDR3 contains 13 residues. CDR1 and CDR2 (germline): FNHDT, SITEND (reference sequence). V dropped 5 bases and J dropped 5; count of bases not matched to a gene: 4. The part of the CDR3 DNA that was read is TGTGCCAGCAGACAGGGGGCAGGGACAGAAGTCTTC. This encodes CASRQGAGTEVF. The complete CDR3 sequence is CASRQGAGTEVFF.

Concerning this clone: Gene names refer to mouse genes. The read stops 1 residue short of the end of the CDR3; the missing end is completed from the germline J gene. The V call is TRBV13-3, the J call TRBJ2-7; 11 nucleotides line up with TRBD2. J was trimmed by 1 base and V by 9 bases; bases with no gene match: 3. Germline values: CDR1 NNHDY, CDR2 SYVADS. This CDR3 has 13 residues. The CDR3 bases that were read are TGTGCCACCGGGACTGGGGGATCCTATGAACAGTAC. Amino acids: CATGTGGSYEQY. The whole CDR3 is CATGTGGSYEQYF.

This clone was picked up a small number of times. Each gene name is a mouse one. The CDR3 goes on 1 residue after the read ends, and that part is filled in from the germline J gene. V and J are TRBV14 and TRBJ1-2; 8 positions match TRBD1. The CDR3 is 14 amino acids. Per germline, CDR1 SGHDT and CDR2 FRDEAV. V trimming: 4 bases; J trimming: 1 base; junction bases outside the gene matches: 3. CDR3 residues: CASSRDRRNSDYTF. The CDR3 bases that were read are TGTGCCAGCAGTCGGGACAGGAGAAACTCCGACTACACC. The full variable domain, in which reference TRBV14 and TRBJ1-2 provide the parts outside the CDR3, is EAGVTQSPRYAVLQEGQAVSFWCDPISGHDTLYWYQQPRDQGPQLLVYFRDEAVIDNSQLPSDRFSAVRPKGTNSTLKIQSAKQGDTATYLCASSRDRRNSDYTFGSGTRLLVI.

Concerning this clone: Any gene name here is a mouse gene name. The CDR3 end falls 1 residue outside the read, so it is completed with the germline J gene. The chain employs TRBV26 and TRBJ2-4, with D perhaps TRBD1 or TRBD2 (6 bases each). This CDR3 has 13 amino acids. The germline V and J ends were trimmed by 2 bases and 8 bases, with 11 bases remaining between them. CDR1 and CDR2 (germline): KGHPV, FQNQEV (reference sequence). The CDR3 bases that were read are TGTGCCAGCAGTCTGGGGGGCGCGGTCACCTTGTAC. This sequence encodes CASSLGGAVTLY. The whole CDR3 protein is CASSLGGAVTLYF.

This clone was counted only a few times. Mouse gene names apply. The read falls 1 residue short of the CDR3 end, and the missing part is taken from the germline J gene. Other nucleotide sequences from this sample produce the same CDR3. The V gene is TRBV26, the J gene TRBJ2-7; weak D call: TRBD1 (6 bases). Between the trimmed V and J ends, which lost 4 bases and 4 bases, there was a span of 8 bases. The CDR3 spans 12 residues. Germline assignment: CDR1 KGHPV and CDR2 FQNQEV (reference sequence). The sequenced CDR3 bases are TGTGCCAGCAGTCCCACAGGGTATGAACAGTAC. Its translation: CASSPTGYEQY. From start to end, the CDR3 is CASSPTGYEQYF.